Listed here are 5 T cell receptor beta chains from one sample, sequenced in a study of cytomegalovirus exposure and HLA in healthy donors. PCR employed 60 Vbeta and 13 Jbeta primers. Sequenced by immunoSEQ multiplex PCR; TCRdb stores in-frame clones only, minus some. The sample consists of around 200,000 clones, 75% to 85% of them appearing once. The sample was PBMCs. The receptors originated from a woman in her sixties or seventies in good health and CMV-seropositive.

This clone was seen a single time. The chain recombines TRBV6-5 with TRBJ1-2; D gene unclear. CDR3 length: 14 amino acids. Germline V gene lookup returns CDR1 MNHEY and CDR2 SVGAGI. Deletions cut 0 bases from V and 5 bases from J, with 10 bases between. CDR3 loop: CASSYSVTEYGYTF. In nucleotides, the CDR3 is TGTGCCAGCAGTTACTCAGTTACGGAGTATGGCTACACCTTC.

The chain is built from TRBV5-1 and TRBJ2-1; 12 bases match TRBD2. The CDR3 has 16 amino acids. V was clipped by 4 bases and J by 4 bases; unmatched bases: 6. From germline, CDR1 is SGHRS and CDR2 YFSETQ. DNA for the CDR3: TGCGCCAGCAGCGTTCAACTAGCGGGAGGATACAATGAGCAGTTCTTC. Its translation: CASSVQLAGGYNEQFF.

V usage is TRBV7-2 and J usage is TRBJ2-3, with D hard to call. Germline CDR1 is SGHTA and CDR2 is FQGNSA. This CDR3 has 14 residues. The V gene lost 1 base and the J gene lost 4 bases, with 9 bases spanning the gap. The CDR3 region is CASSLVNGADTQYF. CDR3 sequence (DNA): TGTGCCAGCAGCTTAGTCAACGGAGCAGATACGCAGTATTTT.

The chain uses TRBV7-9 and TRBJ1-1; 9 bases map to TRBD1. CDR3 length equals 13 residues. Germline values: CDR1 SEHNR, CDR2 FQNEAQ (reference sequence). The V segment lost 11 bases and the J segment 3 bases; nucleotides outside the gene matches: 7. The CDR3 here is CASMGQGDTEAFF. DNA for the CDR3: TGTGCCTCCATGGGACAGGGTGACACTGAAGCTTTCTTT.

This sequence joins TRBV25-1 and TRBJ2-1, with TRBD2 identical over 11 bases. CDR3 length equals 16 residues. J gave up 9 bases and V 0 bases, and 7 bases lay outside the gene matches. The germline CDR1 and CDR2 sequences are MGHDK and SYGVNS. The CDR3 here is CASSEYPSGRLGEQFF. For the CDR3, the DNA is TGTGCCAGCAGTGAATATCCTAGCGGGAGGTTAGGTGAGCAGTTCTTC.